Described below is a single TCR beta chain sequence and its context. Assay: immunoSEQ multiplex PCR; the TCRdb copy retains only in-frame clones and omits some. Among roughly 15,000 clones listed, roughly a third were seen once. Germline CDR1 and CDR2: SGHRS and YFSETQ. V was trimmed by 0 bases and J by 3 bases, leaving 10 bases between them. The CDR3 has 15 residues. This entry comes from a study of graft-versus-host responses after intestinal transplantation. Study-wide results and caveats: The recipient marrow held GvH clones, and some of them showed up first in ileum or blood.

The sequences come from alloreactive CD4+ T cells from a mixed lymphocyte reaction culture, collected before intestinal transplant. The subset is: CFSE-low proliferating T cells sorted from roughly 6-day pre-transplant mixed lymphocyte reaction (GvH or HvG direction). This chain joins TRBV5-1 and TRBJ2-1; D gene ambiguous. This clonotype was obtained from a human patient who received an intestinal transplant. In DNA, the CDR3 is TGCGCCAGCAGCTTGGGAGGTTTTAGCTACAATGAGCAGTTCTTC. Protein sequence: CASSLGGFSYNEQFF.